This record looks at one T cell receptor beta chain sequence and its context. The antigen is unknown. Generated by immunoSEQ multiplex PCR, the TCRdb table keeps only in-frame clones and is missing some. The repertoire holds hundreds of thousands of clones, with over 65% as singletons. This sample is part of a study of shared clonotypes between healthy human individuals. General study findings and limits: Inspection by rarefaction showed sorted-subset sequencing to be incomplete despite large depth.

V dropped 2 bases and J dropped 6 bases, with 17 bases sitting between them. Germline V gene sequence: CDR1 SGHDN, CDR2 FVKESK. The CDR3 runs to 15 residues. The TCR comes from a woman in her twenties or thirties in good health. Specimen: memory CD4+ T cells sorted from blood. The subset here: CD45RA-negative fraction. This rearrangement joins TRBV14 to TRBJ2-7, with a tentative D call TRBD2 (6 bases). The CDR3 loop reads CASSQWGVRRAEQYF. The CDR3 nucleotides are TGTGCCAGCAGCCAATGGGGGGTCAGACGGGCCGAGCAGTACTTC.